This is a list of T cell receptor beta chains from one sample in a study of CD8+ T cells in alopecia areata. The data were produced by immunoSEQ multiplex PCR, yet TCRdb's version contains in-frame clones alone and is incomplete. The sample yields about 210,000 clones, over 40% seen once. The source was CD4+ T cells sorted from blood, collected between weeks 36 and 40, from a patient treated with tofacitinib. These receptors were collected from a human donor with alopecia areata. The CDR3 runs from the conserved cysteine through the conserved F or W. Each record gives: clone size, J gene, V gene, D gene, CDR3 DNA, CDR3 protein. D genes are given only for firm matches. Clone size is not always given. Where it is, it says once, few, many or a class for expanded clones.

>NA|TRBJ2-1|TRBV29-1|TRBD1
TGCAGCGTTGAAGGTCCTGGGACAGGGTACAATGAGCAGTTCTTC
CSVEGPGTGYNEQFF
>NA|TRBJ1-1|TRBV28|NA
TGTGCCAGCAGTTTGTATGGCAGGCGCCTGAACACTGAAGCTTTCTTT
CASSLYGRRLNTEAFF
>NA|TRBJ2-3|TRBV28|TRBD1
TGTGCCAGCAGTGTCTCCGGGACAGGAGCCACAGATACGCAGTATTTT
CASSVSGTGATDTQYF
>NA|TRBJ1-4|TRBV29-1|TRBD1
TGCAGCGTTACAGGGGGCGCCGGTGAAAAACTGTTTTTT
CSVTGGAGEKLFF
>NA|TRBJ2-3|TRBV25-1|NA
TGTGCCAGCAGTGAACCCTACAGCGGACTTAGCACAGATACGCAGTATTTT
CASSEPYSGLSTDTQYF
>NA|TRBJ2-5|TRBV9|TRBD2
TGTGCCAGCAGCGATAGCGGGAGACGGGTGGAGACCCAGTACTTC
CASSDSGRRVETQYF
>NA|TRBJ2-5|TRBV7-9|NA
TGTGCCAGCAGCACCCTCTTGACTAGACCCCAAGAGACCCAGTACTTC
CASSTLLTRPQETQYF
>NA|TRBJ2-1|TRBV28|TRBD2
TGTGCCAGCAGAACTAGCGGGAGCCATCAATCTTTTGAGGAGCAGTTCTTC
CASRTSGSHQSFEEQFF
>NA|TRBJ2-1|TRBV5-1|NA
TGCGCCAGCAGCTTGGAAGTGGGGCGAGGCTCCTACAATGAGCAGTTCTTC
CASSLEVGRGSYNEQFF
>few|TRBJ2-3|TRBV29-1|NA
TGCAGCGGATCTCGGGGTTCCAGCACAGATACGCAGTATTTT
CSGSRGSSTDTQYF
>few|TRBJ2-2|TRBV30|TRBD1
TGTGCCTGGAGCAGACAGGGTCCCGGGGAGCTGTTTTTT
CAWSRQGPGELFF